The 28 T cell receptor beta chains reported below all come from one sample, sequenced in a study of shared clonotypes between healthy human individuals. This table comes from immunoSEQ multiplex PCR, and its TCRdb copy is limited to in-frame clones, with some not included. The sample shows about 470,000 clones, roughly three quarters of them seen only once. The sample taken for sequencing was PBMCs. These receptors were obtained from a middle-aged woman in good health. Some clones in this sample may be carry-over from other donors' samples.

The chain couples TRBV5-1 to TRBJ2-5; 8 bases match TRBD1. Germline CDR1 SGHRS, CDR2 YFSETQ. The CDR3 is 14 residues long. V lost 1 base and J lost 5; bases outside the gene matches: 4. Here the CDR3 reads CASSLWTGRETQYF. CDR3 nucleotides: TGCGCCAGCAGCTTGTGGACAGGGAGGGAGACCCAGTACTTC.

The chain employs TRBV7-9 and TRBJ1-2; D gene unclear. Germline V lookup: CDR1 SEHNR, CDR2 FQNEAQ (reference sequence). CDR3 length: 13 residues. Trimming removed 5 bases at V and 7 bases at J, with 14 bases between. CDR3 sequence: CASSLEGLRGYTF. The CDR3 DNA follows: TGTGCCAGCAGCCTCGAGGGTTTGCGTGGCTACACCTTC.

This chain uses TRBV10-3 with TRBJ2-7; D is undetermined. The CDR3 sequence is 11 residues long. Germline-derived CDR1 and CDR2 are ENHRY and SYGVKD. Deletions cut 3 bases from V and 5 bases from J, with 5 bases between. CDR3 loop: CAISDVNEQYF. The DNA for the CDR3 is TGTGCCATCAGTGATGTGAACGAGCAGTACTTC.

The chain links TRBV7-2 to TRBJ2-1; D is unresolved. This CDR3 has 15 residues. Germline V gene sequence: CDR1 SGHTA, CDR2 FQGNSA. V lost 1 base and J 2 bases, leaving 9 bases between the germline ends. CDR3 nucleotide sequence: TGTGCCAGCAGCTTAGATCGCGGCACCTACAATGAGCAGTTCTTC. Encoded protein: CASSLDRGTYNEQFF.

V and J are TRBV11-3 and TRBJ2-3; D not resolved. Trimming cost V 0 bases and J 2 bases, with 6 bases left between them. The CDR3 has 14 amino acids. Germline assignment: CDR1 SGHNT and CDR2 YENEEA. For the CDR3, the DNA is TGTGCCAGCAGCTTAGAACAGAACACAGATACGCAGTATTTT. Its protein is CASSLEQNTDTQYF.

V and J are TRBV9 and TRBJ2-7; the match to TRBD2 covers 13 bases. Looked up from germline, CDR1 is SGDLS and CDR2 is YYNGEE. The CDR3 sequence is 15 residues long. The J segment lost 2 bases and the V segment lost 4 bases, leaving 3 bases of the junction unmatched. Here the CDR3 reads CASSPGLAGTYEQYF. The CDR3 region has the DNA TGTGCCAGCAGCCCGGGACTAGCGGGAACCTACGAGCAGTACTTC. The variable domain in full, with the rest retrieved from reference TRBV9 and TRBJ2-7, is DSGVTQTPKHLITATGQRVTLRCSPRSGDLSVYWYQQSLDQGLQFLIQYYNGEERAKGNILERFSAQQFPDLHSELNLSSLELGDSALYFCASSPGLAGTYEQYFGPGTRLTVT.

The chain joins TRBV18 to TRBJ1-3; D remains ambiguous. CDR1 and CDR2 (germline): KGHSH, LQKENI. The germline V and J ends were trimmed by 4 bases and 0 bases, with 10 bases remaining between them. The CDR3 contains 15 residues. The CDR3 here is CASSRATSSGNTIYF. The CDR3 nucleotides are TGTGCCAGCTCACGGGCCACAAGCTCTGGAAACACCATATATTTT.

The CDR3 loop reads CASSWREGPYEQYF. As DNA, the CDR3 is TGTGCCAGCAGTTGGAGGGAGGGACCCTACGAGCAGTACTTC. The chain recombines TRBV27 with TRBJ2-7, with 7 bases identical to TRBD2. The germline CDR1 and CDR2 sequences are MNHEY and SMNVEV (reference sequence). The length of the CDR3 is 14 residues. The ends lost 4 bases at V and 2 bases at J; junction bases unmatched: 5.

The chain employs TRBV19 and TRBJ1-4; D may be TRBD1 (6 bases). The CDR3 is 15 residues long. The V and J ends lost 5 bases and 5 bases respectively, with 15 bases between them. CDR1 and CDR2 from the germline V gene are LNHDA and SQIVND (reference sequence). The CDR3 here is CASSPRTAINEKLFF. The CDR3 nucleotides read TGTGCCAGTAGTCCCCGGACAGCGATAAATGAAAAACTGTTTTTT.

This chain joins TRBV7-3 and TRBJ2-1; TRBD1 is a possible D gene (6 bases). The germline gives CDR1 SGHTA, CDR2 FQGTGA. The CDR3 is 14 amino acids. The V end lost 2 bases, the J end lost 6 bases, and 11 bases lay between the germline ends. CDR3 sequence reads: CASSLGGPVNEQFF. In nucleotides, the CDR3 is TGTGCCAGCAGCTTAGGGGGCCCCGTCAATGAGCAGTTCTTC.

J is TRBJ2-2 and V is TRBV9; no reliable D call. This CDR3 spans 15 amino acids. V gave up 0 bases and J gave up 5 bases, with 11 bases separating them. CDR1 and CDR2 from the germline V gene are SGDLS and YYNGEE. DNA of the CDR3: TGTGCCAGCAGCGTAGTCGCGGTAGGGACCGGGGAGCTGTTTTTT. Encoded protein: CASSVVAVGTGELFF.

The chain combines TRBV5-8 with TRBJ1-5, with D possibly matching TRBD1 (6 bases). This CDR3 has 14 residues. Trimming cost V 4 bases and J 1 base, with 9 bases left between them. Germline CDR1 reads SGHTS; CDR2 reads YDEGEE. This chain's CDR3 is CASSPDRSNQPQHF. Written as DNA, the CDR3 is TGTGCCAGCAGCCCCGACAGGAGCAATCAGCCCCAGCATTTT.

The CDR3 spells CASSETGDFSGNTIYF. For the CDR3, the DNA is TGTGCCAGCAGTGAGACAGGGGATTTCTCTGGAAACACCATATATTTT. The chain recombines TRBV6-1 with TRBJ1-3; 8 bases align to TRBD1. Germline loops: CDR1 MNHNS, CDR2 SASEGT. This CDR3 has 16 amino acids. The V segment lost 3 bases and the J segment 0 bases; nucleotides outside the gene matches: 4.

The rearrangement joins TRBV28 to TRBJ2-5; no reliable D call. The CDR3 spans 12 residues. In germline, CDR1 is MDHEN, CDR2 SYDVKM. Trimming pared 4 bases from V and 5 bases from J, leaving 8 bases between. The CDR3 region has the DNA TGTGCCAGCAGTTCTGAATGGGAGACCCAGTACTTC. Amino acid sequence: CASSSEWETQYF.

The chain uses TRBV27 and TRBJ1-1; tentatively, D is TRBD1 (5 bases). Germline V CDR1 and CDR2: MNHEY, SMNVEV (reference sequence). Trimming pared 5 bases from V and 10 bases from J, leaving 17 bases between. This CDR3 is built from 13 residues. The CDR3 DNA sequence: TGTGCCAGCAGTACGCCATTCGGGGCAGGAGCTTTCTTT. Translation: CASSTPFGAGAFF.

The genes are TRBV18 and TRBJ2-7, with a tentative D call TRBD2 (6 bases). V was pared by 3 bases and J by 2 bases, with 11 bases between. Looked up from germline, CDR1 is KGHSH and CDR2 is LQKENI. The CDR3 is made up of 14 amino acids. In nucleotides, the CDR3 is TGTGCCAGCTCACCCCCTAGCGAGCCCTACGAGCAGTACTTC. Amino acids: CASSPPSEPYEQYF.

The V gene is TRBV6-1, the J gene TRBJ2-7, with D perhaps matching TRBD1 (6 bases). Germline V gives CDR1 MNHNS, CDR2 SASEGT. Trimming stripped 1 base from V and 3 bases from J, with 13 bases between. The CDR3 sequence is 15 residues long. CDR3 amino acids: CASSEGPGQVYEQYF. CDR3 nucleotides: TGTGCCAGCAGTGAAGGACCGGGACAAGTCTACGAGCAGTACTTC.

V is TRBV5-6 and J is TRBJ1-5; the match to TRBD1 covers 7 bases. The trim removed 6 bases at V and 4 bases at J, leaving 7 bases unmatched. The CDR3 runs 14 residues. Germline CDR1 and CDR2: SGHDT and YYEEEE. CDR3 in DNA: TGTGCCAGCACATGGACAGGTGGTAATCAGCCCCAGCATTTT. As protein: CASTWTGGNQPQHF.

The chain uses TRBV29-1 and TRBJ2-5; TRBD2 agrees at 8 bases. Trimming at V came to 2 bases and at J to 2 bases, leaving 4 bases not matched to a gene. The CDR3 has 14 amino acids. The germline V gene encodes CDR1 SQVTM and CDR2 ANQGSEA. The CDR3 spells CSVELGRGQETQYF. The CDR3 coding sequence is TGCAGCGTTGAACTCGGGAGGGGTCAAGAGACCCAGTACTTC.

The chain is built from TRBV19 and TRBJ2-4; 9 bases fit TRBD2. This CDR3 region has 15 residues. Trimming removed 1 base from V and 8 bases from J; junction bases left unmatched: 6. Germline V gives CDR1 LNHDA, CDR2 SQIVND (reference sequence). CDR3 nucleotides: TGTGCCAGTAGTATAGGCGGGAGGGCCGTTTACATTCAGTACTTC. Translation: CASSIGGRAVYIQYF.

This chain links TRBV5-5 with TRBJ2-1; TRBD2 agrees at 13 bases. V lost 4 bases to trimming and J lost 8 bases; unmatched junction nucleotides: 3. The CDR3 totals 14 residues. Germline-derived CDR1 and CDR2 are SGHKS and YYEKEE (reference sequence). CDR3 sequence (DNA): TGTGCCAGCAGCCCGGGACTAGCGGGATATGAGCAGTTCTTC. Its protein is CASSPGLAGYEQFF.

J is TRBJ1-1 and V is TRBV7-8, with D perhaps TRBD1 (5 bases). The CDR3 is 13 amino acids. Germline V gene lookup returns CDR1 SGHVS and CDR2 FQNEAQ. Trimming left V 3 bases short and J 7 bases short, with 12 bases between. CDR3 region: CASSLGGQLEAFF. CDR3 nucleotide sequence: TGTGCCAGCAGCTTGGGAGGACAACTTGAAGCTTTCTTT.

The CDR3 DNA is TGTGCCAGCAGCCCGGACTCTTCTAGCACAGATACGCAGTATTTT. The encoded protein is CASSPDSSSTDTQYF. The rearrangement links TRBV5-4 to TRBJ2-3, with D maybe TRBD2 (5 bases). Trimming shortened V by 4 bases and J by 0 bases, and 12 bases separated the two germline ends. CDR3 length: 15 residues. The germline gives CDR1 SGHNT, CDR2 YYREEE (reference sequence).

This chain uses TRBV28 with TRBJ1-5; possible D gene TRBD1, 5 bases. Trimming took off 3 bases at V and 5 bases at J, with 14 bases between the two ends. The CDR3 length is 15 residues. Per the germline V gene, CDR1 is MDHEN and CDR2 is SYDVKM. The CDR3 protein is CASSFWQGSYQPQHF. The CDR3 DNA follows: TGTGCCAGCAGTTTTTGGCAGGGCTCCTATCAGCCCCAGCATTTT.

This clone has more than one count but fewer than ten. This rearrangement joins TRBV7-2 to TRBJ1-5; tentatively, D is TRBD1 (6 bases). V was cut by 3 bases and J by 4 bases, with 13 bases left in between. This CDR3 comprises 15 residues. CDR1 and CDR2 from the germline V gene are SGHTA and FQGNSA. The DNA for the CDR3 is TGTGCCAGCAGCTTTGCAGGGGCACAAAATCAGCCCCAGCATTTT. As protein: CASSFAGAQNQPQHF. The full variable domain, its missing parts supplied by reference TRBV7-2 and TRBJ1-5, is GAGVSQSPSNKVTEKGKDVELRCDPISGHTALYWYRQSLGQGLEFLIYFQGNSAPDKSGLPSDRFSAERTGGSVSTLTIQRTQQEDSAVYLCASSFAGAQNQPQHFGDGTRLSIL.

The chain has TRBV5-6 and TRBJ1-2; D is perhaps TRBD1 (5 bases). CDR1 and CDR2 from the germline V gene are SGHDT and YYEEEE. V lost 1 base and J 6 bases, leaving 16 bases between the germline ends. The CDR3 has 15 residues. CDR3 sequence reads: CASSLNGERDHGYTF. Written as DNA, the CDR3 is TGTGCCAGCAGCTTGAACGGGGAAAGGGACCATGGCTACACCTTC.

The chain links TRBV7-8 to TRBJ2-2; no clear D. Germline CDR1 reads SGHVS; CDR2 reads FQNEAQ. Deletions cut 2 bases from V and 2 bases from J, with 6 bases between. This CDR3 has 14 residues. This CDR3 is CASSLSSNTGELFF. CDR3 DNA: TGTGCCAGCAGCTTATCCTCAAACACCGGGGAGCTGTTTTTT.

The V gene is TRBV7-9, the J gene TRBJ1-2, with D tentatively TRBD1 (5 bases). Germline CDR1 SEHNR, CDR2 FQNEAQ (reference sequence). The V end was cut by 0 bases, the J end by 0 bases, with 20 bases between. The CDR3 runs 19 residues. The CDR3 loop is CASSLAEAAGRIANYGYTF. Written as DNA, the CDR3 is TGTGCCAGCAGCTTAGCCGAAGCGGCGGGGCGGATAGCTAACTATGGCTACACCTTC.